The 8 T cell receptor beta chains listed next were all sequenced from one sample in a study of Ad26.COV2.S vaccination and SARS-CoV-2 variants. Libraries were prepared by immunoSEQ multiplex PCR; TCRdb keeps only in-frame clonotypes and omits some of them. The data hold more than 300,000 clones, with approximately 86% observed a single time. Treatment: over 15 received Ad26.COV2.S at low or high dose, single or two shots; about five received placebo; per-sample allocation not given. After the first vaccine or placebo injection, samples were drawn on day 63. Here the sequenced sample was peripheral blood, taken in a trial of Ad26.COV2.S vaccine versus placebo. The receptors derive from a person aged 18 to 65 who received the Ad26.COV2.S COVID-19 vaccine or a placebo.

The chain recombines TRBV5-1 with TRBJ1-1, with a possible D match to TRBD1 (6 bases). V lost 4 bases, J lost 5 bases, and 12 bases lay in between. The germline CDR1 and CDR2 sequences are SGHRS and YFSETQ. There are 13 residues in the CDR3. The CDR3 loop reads CASSGIRGTEAFF. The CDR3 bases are TGCGCCAGCAGCGGGATTAGGGGGACTGAAGCTTTCTTT. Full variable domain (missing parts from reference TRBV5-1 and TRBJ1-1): KAGVTQTPRYLIKTRGQQVTLSCSPISGHRSVSWYQQTPGQGLQFLFEYFSETQRNKGNFPGRFSGRQFSNSRSEMNVSTLELGDSALYLCASSGIRGTEAFFGQGTRLTVV.

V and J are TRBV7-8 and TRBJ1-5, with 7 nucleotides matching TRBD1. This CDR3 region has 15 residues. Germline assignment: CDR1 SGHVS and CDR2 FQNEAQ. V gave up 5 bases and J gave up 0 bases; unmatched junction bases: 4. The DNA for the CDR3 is TGTGCCAGCAGCCGGGGACAGATTAGCAATCAGCCCCAGCATTTT. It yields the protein CASSRGQISNQPQHF.

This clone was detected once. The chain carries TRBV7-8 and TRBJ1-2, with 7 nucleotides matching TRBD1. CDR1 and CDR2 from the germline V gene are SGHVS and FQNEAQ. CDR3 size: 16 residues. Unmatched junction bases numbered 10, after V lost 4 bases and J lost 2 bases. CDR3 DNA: TGTGCCAGCAGCTCCCGCCTTCTGGACAGGAACTATGGCTACACCTTC. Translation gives CASSSRLLDRNYGYTF.

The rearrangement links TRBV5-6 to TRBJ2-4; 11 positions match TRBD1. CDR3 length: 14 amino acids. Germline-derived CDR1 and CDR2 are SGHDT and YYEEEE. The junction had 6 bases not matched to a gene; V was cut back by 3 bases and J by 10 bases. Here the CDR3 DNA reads TGTGCCAGCAGCTATGGGACAGGGGGACGGATTCAGTACTTC. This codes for CASSYGTGGRIQYF. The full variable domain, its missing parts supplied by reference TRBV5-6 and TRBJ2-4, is DAGVTQSPTHLIKTRGQQVTLRCSPKSGHDTVSWYQQALGQGPQFIFQYYEEEERQRGNFPDRFSGHQFPNYSSELNVNALLLGDSALYLCASSYGTGGRIQYFGAGTRLSVL.

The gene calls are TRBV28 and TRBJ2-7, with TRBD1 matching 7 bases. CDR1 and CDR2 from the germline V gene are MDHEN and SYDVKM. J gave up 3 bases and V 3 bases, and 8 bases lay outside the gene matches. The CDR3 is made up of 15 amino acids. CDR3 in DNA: TGTGCCAGCAGTTTCCCCCCAGGGGGAAACTACGAGCAGTACTTC. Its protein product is CASSFPPGGNYEQYF.

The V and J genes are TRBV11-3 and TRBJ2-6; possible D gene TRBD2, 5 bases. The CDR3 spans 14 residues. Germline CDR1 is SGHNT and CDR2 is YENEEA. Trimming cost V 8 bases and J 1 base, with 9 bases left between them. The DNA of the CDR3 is TGTGCCAGCGGACGGGGTTCTGGGGCCAACGTCCTGACTTTC. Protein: CASGRGSGANVLTF.

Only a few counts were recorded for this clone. The CDR3 sequence: CASSITGVNSPLHF. The DNA of the CDR3 is TGTGCCAGTAGTATTACGGGGGTGAATTCACCCCTCCACTTT. This chain uses TRBV19 with TRBJ1-6; the D gene is possibly TRBD1 (5 bases). Trimming removed 3 bases from V and 7 bases from J, with 10 bases in between. The CDR3 has 14 amino acids. Germline-derived CDR1 and CDR2 are LNHDA and SQIVND (reference sequence).

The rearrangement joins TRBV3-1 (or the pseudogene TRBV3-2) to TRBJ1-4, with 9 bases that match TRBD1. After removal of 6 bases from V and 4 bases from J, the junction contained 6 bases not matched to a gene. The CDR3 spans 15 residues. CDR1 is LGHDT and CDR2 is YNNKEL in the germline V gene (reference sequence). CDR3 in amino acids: CASRSDRGFNEKLFF. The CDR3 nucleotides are TGTGCCAGCAGATCGGACAGGGGCTTTAATGAAAAACTGTTTTTT.